Each of the 11 T cell receptor beta chains below was sequenced from the same sample in a study of blood T cell repertoires in COVID-19. The protocol was immunoSEQ multiplex PCR, while the TCRdb copy is restricted to in-frame clones and leaves out a portion. Seen here are some 140,000 clones, around 84% observed once, and the top ten hold around 1.5%. Sample: peripheral blood. The receptors were sampled from an elderly man with acute or convalescent COVID-19.

There are many counts of this clone. The V gene is TRBV30, the J gene TRBJ1-6, with TRBD1 identical over 8 bases. With 1 base clipped from V and 8 bases from J, the junction kept 7 bases outside the gene matches. The CDR3 has 15 residues. Germline loops: CDR1 GTSNPN, CDR2 SVGIG (reference sequence). CDR3 in DNA: TGTGCCTGGAGTGACACAGGACAGGGATATTCACCCCTCCACTTT. The encoded protein is CAWSDTGQGYSPLHF.

The chain recombines TRBV21-1 with TRBJ2-3; the table's D call TRBD2 went unverified against the DNA. TRBV21-1 is a recognized pseudogene. This CDR3 spans 15 amino acids. CDR3 residues: CASSPGASAPDTQYF. Written as DNA, the CDR3 is TGTGCCAGCAGCCCTGGGGCTAGCGCCCCAGATACGCAGTATTTT.

There are a few counts of this clone. This chain links TRBV3-1 (or the pseudogene TRBV3-2) with TRBJ1-6, with 7 bases matching TRBD1. In germline, CDR1 is LGHDT, CDR2 YNNKEL (reference sequence). The CDR3 totals 15 residues. Losses at the gene ends were 7 bases for V and 6 bases for J; bases not matched to a gene: 9. The CDR3 reads CASNNRGAGNSPLHF. CDR3 coding DNA: TGTGCCAGCAACAACAGGGGTGCGGGTAATTCACCCCTCCACTTT.

The rearrangement links TRBV6-1 to TRBJ1-3; no clear D gene. V was pared by 1 base and J by 0 bases, with 7 bases between. From germline, CDR1 is MNHNS and CDR2 SASEGT. The CDR3 loop spans 15 amino acids. CDR3 sequence: CASSEGLISGNTIYF. The CDR3 nucleotides are TGTGCCAGCAGTGAAGGACTTATCTCTGGAAACACCATATATTTT.

This chain uses TRBV3-1 (or the pseudogene TRBV3-2) with TRBJ2-3, with 14 nucleotides matching TRBD2. This CDR3 has 15 amino acids. Germline CDR1 LGHDT, CDR2 YNNKEL (reference sequence). After removal of 6 bases from V and 4 bases from J, the junction contained 3 bases not matched to a gene. The CDR3 sequence: CASRTGLAGADTQYF. DNA of the CDR3: TGTGCCAGCAGGACGGGACTAGCGGGGGCAGATACGCAGTATTTT.

This chain joins TRBV14 and TRBJ2-7; 9 bases are shared with TRBD1. The junction had 12 bases not matched to a gene; V was cut back by 6 bases and J by 3 bases. Germline values: CDR1 SGHDN, CDR2 FVKESK. This CDR3 spans 16 amino acids. CDR3 sequence: CASRRTGAPGDYEQYF. CDR3 bases: TGTGCCAGCAGGAGGACAGGGGCACCTGGGGACTACGAGCAGTACTTC.

The gene calls are TRBV2 and TRBJ2-1; TRBD2 matches 7 bases. Germline V gene sequence: CDR1 SNHLY, CDR2 FYNNEI. V lost 8 bases, J lost 5 bases, and 9 bases stayed unmatched. The CDR3 is made up of 14 amino acids. CDR3 nucleotides: TGTGCCAGCCGTTGGGCTAGCGGAAACAATGAGCAGTTCTTC. The encoded protein is CASRWASGNNEQFF.

This chain links TRBV30 with TRBJ2-5; 13 bases are shared with TRBD2. The CDR3 contains 17 residues. V lost 2 bases and J lost 0; bases outside the gene matches: 6. The germline CDR1 and CDR2 sequences are GTSNPN and SVGIG (reference sequence). The CDR3 DNA reads TGTGCCTGGAGTAAGACTAGCGGGGGGCATCACCAAGAGACCCAGTACTTC. This translates into CAWSKTSGGHHQETQYF.

The rearrangement uses TRBV5-6 and TRBJ1-5; 7 positions agree with TRBD1. The CDR3 is 17 amino acids. Germline loops: CDR1 SGHDT, CDR2 YYEEEE. After removal of 3 bases from V and 0 bases from J, the junction contained 9 bases not matched to a gene. The CDR3 DNA is TGTGCCAGCAGCTCTTTAAGACAGGGAAATAGCAATCAGCCCCAGCATTTT. This sequence encodes CASSSLRQGNSNQPQHF.

This clone was counted between two and nine times. CDR3 coding DNA: TGTGCCAGCTCAACCCTGACAGGGGCGGCCCACTCTGGAAACACCATATATTTT. It specifies CASSTLTGAAHSGNTIYF. J is TRBJ1-3 and V is TRBV18; the match to TRBD1 covers 8 bases. V shed 5 bases and J 0 bases; nucleotides not matched to a gene: 12. This CDR3 has 18 amino acids. Looked up from germline, CDR1 is KGHSH and CDR2 is LQKENI.

The chain uses TRBV5-8 and TRBJ2-7; 7 bases agree with TRBD2. Trimming cost V 0 bases and J 6 bases; bases outside gene matches: 15. Germline V lookup: CDR1 SGHTS, CDR2 YDEGEE. The CDR3 is 17 amino acids. The CDR3 region has the DNA TGTGCCAGCAGCTTGGGTTCAGGGAGGGCTCTGTCTCTCGAGCAGTACGTC. Translated, it gives CASSLGSGRALSLEQYV.